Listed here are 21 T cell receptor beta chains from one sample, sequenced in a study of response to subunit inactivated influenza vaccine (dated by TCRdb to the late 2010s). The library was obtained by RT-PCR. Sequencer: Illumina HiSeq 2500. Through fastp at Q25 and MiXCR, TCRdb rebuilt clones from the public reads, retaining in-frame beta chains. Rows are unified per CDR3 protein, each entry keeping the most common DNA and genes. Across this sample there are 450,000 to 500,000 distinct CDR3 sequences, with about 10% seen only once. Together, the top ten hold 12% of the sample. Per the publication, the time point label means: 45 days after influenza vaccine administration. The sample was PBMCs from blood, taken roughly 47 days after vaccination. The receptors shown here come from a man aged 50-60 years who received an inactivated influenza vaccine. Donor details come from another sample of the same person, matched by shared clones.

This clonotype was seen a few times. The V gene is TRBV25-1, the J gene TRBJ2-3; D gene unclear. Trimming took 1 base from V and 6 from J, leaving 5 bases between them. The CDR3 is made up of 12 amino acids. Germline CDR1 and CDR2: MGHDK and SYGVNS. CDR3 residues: CASSELADTQYF. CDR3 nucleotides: TGTGCCAGCAGTGAATTGGCGGATACGCAGTATTTT.

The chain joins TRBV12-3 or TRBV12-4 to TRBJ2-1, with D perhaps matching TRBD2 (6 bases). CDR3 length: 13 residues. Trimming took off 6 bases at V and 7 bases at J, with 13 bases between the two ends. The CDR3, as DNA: TGTGCCAGCAGCCCAGGGACTTTAAATGAGCAGTTCTTC. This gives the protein CASSPGTLNEQFF.

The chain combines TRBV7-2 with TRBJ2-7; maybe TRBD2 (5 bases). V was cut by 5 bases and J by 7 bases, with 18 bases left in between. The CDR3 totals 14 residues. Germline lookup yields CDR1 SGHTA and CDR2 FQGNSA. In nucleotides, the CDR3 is TGTGCCAGCAGCCCCGGCCAGAGGGCCGCGGAGCAGTACTTC. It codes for CASSPGQRAAEQYF.

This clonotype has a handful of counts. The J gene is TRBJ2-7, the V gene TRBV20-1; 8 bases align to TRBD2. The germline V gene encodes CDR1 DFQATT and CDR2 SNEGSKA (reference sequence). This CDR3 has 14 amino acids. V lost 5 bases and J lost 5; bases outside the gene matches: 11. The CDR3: CSAPLVGRANEQYF. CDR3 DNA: TGCAGTGCTCCGTTGGTCGGGAGGGCCAACGAGCAGTACTTC.

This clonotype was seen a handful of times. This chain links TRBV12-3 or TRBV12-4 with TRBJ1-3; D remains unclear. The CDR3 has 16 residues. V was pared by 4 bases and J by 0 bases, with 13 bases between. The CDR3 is CASSSRSLYSGNTIYF. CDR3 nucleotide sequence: TGTGCCAGCAGTTCAAGGTCCCTTTACTCTGGAAACACCATATATTTT.

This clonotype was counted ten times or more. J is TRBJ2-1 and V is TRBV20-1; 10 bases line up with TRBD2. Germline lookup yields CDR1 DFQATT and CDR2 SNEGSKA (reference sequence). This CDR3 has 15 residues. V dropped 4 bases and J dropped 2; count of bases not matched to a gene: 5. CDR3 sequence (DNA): TGCAGTGCTACTAGCGGGAGTTCCACCTACAATGAGCAGTTCTTC. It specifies CSATSGSSTYNEQFF.

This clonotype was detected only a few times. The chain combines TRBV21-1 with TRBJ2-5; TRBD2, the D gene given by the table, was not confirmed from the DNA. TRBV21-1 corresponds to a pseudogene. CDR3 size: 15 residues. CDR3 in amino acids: CASGRGWPLQETQYF. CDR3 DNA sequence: TGTGCCAGCGGCCGGGGATGGCCACTCCAAGAGACCCAGTACTTC.

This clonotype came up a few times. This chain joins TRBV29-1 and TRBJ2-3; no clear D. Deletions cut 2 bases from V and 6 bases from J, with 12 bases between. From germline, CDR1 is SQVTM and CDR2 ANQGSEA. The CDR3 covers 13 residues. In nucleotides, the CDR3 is TGCAGCGTTGAACAAGGGCCTAGGGATACGCAGTATTTT. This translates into CSVEQGPRDTQYF.

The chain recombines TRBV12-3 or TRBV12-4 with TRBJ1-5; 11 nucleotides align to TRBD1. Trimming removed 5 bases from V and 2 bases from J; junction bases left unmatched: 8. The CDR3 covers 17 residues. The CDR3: CASSPGQGANRNQPQHF. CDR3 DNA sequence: TGTGCCAGCAGTCCCGGACAGGGGGCAAATCGCAATCAGCCCCAGCATTTT.

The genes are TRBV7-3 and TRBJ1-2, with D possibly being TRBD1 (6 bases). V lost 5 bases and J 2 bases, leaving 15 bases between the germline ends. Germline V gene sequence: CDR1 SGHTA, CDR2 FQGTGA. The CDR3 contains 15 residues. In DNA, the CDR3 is TGTGCCAGCAGCCTACACGGGACAACGAACTATGGCTACACCTTC. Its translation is CASSLHGTTNYGYTF.

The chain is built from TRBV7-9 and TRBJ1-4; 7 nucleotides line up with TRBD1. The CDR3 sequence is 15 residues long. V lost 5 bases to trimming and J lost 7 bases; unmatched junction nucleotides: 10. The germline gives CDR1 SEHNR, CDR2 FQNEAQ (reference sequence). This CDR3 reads CASSGDRVLSEKLFF. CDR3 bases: TGTGCCAGCAGCGGAGACAGGGTTTTGAGTGAAAAACTGTTTTTT.

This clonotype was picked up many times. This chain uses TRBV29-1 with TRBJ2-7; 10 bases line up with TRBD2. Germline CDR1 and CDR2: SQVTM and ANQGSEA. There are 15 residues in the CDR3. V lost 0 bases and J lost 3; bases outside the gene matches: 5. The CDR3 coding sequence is TGCAGCGTTGAAGATAGGGCTAGCGGGAGCTACGAGCAGTACTTC. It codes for CSVEDRASGSYEQYF.

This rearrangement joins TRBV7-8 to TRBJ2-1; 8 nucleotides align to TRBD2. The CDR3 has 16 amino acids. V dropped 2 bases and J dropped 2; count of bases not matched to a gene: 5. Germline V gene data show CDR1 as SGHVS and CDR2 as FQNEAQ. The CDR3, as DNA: TGTGCCAGCAGCTTAACGGGACTAGATCCCTACAATGAGCAGTTCTTC. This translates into CASSLTGLDPYNEQFF.

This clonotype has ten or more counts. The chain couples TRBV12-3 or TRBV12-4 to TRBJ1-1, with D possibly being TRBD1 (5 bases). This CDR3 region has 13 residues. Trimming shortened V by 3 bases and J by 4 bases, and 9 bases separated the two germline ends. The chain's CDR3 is CASSFARVTEAFF. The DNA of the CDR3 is TGTGCCAGCAGTTTCGCCAGGGTCACTGAAGCTTTCTTT.

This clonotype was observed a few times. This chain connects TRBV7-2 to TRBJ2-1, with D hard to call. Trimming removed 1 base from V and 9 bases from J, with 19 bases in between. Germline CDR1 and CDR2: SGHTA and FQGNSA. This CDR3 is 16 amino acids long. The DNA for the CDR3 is TGTGCCAGCAGCTTAGGGTCAAGGCAGGTAGTGGGTGAGCAGTTCTTC. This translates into CASSLGSRQVVGEQFF.

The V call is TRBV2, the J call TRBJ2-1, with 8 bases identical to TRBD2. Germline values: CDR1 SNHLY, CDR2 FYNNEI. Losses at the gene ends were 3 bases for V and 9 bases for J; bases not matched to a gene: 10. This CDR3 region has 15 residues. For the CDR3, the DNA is TGTGCCAGCAGTGAGGTTAGCGGGGTCCGAGGTGAGCAGTTCTTC. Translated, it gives CASSEVSGVRGEQFF.

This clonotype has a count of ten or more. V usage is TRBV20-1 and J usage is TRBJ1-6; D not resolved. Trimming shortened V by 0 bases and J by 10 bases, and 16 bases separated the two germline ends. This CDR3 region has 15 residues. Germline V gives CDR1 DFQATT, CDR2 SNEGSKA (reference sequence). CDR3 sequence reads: CSARDSQGIGSPLHF. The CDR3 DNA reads TGCAGTGCTAGAGATTCTCAAGGGATAGGGTCACCCCTCCACTTT.

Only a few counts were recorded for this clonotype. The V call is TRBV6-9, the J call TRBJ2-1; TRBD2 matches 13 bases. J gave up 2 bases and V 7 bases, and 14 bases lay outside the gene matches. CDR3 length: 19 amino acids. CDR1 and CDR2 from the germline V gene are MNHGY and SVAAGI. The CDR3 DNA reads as TGTGCCAGCACATTTATGGGGACTAGCGGGAACCCCACCTACAATGAGCAGTTCTTC. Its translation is CASTFMGTSGNPTYNEQFF.

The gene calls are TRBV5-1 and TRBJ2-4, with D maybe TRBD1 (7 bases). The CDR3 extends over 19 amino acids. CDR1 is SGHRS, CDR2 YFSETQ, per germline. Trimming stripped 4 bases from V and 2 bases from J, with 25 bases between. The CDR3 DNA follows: TGCGCCAGCAGCCAATGGGGGGCGACAGGGAAAGACCCCAAAAACATTCAGTACTTC. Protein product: CASSQWGATGKDPKNIQYF. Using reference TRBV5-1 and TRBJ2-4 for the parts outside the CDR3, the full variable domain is KAGVTQTPRYLIKTRGQQVTLSCSPISGHRSVSWYQQTPGQGLQFLFEYFSETQRNKGNFPGRFSGRQFSNSRSEMNVSTLELGDSALYLCASSQWGATGKDPKNIQYFGAGTRLSVL.

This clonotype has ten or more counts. The chain's CDR3 is CSASHNGPGNEQFF. In DNA, the CDR3 is TGCAGTGCTAGTCACAACGGCCCTGGGAATGAGCAGTTCTTC. This chain connects TRBV20-1 to TRBJ2-1; D not certain. Germline loops: CDR1 DFQATT, CDR2 SNEGSKA (reference sequence). The V end lost 3 bases, the J end lost 7 bases, and 16 bases lay between the germline ends. This CDR3 is 14 amino acids long.

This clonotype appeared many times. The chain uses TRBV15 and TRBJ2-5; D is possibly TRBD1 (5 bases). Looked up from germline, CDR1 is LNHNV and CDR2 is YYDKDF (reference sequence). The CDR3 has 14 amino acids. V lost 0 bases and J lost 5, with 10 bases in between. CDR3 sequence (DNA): TGTGCCACCAGCAGAGAGCCAGGGTGGGAGACCCAGTACTTC. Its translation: CATSREPGWETQYF.